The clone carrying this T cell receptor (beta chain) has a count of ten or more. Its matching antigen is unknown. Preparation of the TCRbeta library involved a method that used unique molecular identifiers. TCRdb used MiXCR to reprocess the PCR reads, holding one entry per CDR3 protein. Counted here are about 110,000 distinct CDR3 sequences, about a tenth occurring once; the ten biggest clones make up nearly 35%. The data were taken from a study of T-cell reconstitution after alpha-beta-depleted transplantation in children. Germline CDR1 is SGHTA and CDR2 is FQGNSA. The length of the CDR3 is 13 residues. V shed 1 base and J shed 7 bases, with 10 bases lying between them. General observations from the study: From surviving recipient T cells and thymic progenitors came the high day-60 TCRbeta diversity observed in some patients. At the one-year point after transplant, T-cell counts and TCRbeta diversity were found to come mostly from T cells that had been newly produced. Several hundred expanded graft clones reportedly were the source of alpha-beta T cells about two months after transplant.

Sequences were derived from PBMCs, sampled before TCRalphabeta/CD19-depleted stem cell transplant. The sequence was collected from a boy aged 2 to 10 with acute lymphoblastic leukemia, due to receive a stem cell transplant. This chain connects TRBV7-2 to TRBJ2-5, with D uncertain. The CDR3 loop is CASSLDPAGTQYF. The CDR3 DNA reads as TGTGCCAGCAGCTTAGATCCTGCAGGGACCCAGTACTTC.